The rows below give T cell receptor beta chains drawn from one sample of a study of CD8 T cells in ankylosing spondylitis. Each CDR3 protein gets one entry after TCRdb re-called the 5' RACE reads with MiXCR. The table shows a few hundred thousand distinct CDR3 sequences, with 8% to 11% occurring only once. Sequencing was done on a sample of blood, either unsorted or a sorted T cell fraction (not recorded which). These TCRs come from a male donor with ankylosing spondylitis or in good health (not recorded which). Both conserved end residues are part of each CDR3. The order of the fields is J gene, V gene, clone size, D gene, CDR3 protein, CDR3 DNA. A D gene is named only where the DNA matches it firmly. The size field is filled for only some rows; it gives once, few, many or a size class.

TRBJ2-2 | TRBV20-1 | NA | NA | CSARGGAGTGELFF | TGCAGTGCCCGTGGGGGGGCGGGCACCGGGGAGCTGTTTTTT
TRBJ1-5 | TRBV5-1 | few | TRBD1 | CASSLVGTGVGTNQPQHF | TGCGCCAGCAGCTTGGTCGGGACAGGGGTGGGCACCAATCAGCCCCAGCATTTT
TRBJ2-2 | TRBV6-1 | many | NA | CASSPDRIGGELFF | TGTGCCAGCAGCCCCGACCGGATTGGCGGGGAGCTGTTTTTT
TRBJ2-1 | TRBV15 | NA | TRBD1 | CATSRDRNYNEQFF | TGTGCCACCAGCCGGGACAGGAACTACAATGAGCAGTTCTTC
TRBJ1-3 | TRBV3-1 | many | NA | CASSLGAQGNTIYF | TGTGCCAGCAGCCTCGGGGCTCAGGGAAACACCATATATTTT
TRBJ2-5 | TRBV27 | many | NA | CASMRQGGQKTQYF | TGTGCCAGCATGCGACAGGGAGGTCAGAAGACCCAGTACTTC
TRBJ2-7 | TRBV20-1 | many | NA | CSGILVVGEQYF | TGCAGTGGCATACTAGTGGTTGGCGAGCAGTACTTC
TRBJ2-1 | TRBV13 | many | NA | CASRLGGYEQFF | TGTGCCAGCAGGCTAGGGGGGTATGAGCAGTTCTTC
TRBJ1-5 | TRBV7-2 | NA | TRBD1 | CASRGGQGNHQPQHF | TGTGCCAGCAGGGGGGGACAGGGGAACCATCAGCCCCAGCATTTT
TRBJ1-1 | TRBV18 | many | NA | CASSPPFPSLLEAFF | TGTGCCAGCTCACCACCGTTTCCGAGCCTACTTGAAGCTTTCTTT
TRBJ2-3 | TRBV7-3 | NA | NA | CASSFRFETTQYF | TGTGCCAGCAGCTTTCGGTTTGAGACTACGCAGTATTTT
TRBJ1-1 | TRBV5-5 | many | TRBD1 | CASSLRQGSTEAFF | TGTGCCAGCAGCCTCCGACAGGGAAGCACTGAAGCTTTCTTT
TRBJ2-3 | TRBV14 | many | NA | CASSQEGRSTDTQYF | TGTGCCAGCAGCCAAGAGGGGCGGAGCACAGATACGCAGTATTTT
TRBJ1-3 | TRBV7-9 | many | NA | CASRTGSGNTIYF | TGTGCCAGCAGGACCGGCTCTGGAAACACCATATATTTT
TRBJ2-7 | TRBV12-3/TRBV12-4 | NA | TRBD1 | CASSWGTGDYEQYF | TGTGCCAGCAGTTGGGGGACAGGGGATTACGAGCAGTACTTC
TRBJ2-7 | TRBV20-1 | few | TRBD1 | CSAQTGTASYEQYF | TGCAGTGCACAAACCGGGACAGCCTCCTACGAGCAGTACTTC
TRBJ2-1 | TRBV7-9 | many | TRBD2 | CASSQVTSGFGEQFF | TGTGCCAGCAGTCAAGTGACTAGCGGGTTTGGTGAGCAGTTCTTC